The T cell receptor (beta chain) under discussion was sequenced for a study of vaccination and CD4 T cells after COVID-19. About the study: Four females and six males made up the convalescents, two of whom were Hispanic. Whole-study findings and limits: Vaccine-specific clones in convalescent patients were spike mono-reactive in 304 of 307 cases.

With the Oncomine TCR Beta short-read assay, DNA from cultured CD4+ T cells was sequenced. TCRdb reprocessed the PCR reads with MiXCR, giving one entry per CDR3 protein. The sample holds about 12,000 distinct CDR3 sequences, roughly 44% seen once. Trimming left V 3 bases short and J 6 bases short, with 23 bases between. The CDR3 spans 17 residues. Germline V gene lookup returns CDR1 SGHVS and CDR2 FNYEAQ. This sample's treatment: 10-day PBMC culture with coronavirus spike peptide pools or control peptides (ViraFEST assay). ViraFEST relied on peptide pools to expand antigen-specific T cells; the TCRs were sequenced afterward. Comments on this clonotype: Its matching antigen is unknown.

The sequence was collected from a human donor with COVID-19. The chain has TRBV7-6 and TRBJ1-1; the D is unclear. Sequenced input: cultured CD4+ T cells from blood. DNA of the CDR3: TGTGCCAGCAGCTTTCGCCCCCCTGGGTTGGGAACCTCTGAAGCTTTCTTT. This gives the protein CASSFRPPGLGTSEAFF.